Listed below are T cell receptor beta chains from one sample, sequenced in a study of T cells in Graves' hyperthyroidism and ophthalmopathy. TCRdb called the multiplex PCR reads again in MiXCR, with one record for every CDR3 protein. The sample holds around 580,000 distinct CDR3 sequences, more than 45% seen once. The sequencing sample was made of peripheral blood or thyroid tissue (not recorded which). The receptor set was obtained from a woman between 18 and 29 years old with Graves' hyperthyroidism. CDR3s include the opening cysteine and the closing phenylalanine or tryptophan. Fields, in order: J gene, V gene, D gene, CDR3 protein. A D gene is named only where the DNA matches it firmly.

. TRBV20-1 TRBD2 CSAHPFSSGRYNEQFF
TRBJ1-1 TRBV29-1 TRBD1 CSVGGGDRGVAFF
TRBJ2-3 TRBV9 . CASSLASTDTQYF
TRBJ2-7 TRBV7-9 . CASSPPPQDTRRWQQYF
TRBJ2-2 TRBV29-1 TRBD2 CSVEGLAGGELFF
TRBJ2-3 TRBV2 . CASTITTFQDTQYF
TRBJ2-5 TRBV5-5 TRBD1 CASSAGTANQPQYF
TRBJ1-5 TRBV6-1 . CASKILKGQPQHF
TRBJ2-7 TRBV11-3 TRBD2 CASSLREGRNEQYF
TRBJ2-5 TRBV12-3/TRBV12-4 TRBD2 CASSLAGGGETQYF
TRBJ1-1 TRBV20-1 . CSARVPVNTEAFF
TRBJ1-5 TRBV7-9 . CASGWQGRGANQPQHF
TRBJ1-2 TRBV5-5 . CASTHLGGGYTF
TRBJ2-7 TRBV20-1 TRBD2 CSAIRLAGLYEQYF
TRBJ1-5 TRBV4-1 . CVSSQSPRGGNQPQHF
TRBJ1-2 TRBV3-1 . CASNEGRGGYTF
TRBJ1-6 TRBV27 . CASSPGRILLHF
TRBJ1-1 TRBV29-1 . CSVGLTSGSEAFF
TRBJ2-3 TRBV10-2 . CASGSTDTQYF
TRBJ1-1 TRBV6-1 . CASSGSWGTEAFF
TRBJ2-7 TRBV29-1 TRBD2 CSVSGGGGSNEQYF
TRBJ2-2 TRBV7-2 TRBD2 CASSLSGLAGAGELFF
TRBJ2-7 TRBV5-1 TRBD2 CASSSEREPTYEQYF
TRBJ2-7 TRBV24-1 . CATSDRSAYEQYF
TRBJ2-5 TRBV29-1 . CSAVETQYF
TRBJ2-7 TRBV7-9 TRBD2 CASSFSGGLADSYEQYF
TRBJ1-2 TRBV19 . CASSRAGYTF
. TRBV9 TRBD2 CASSGSGRADEQFF
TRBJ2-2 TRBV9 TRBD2 CASSVEIAGAWNTGELFF
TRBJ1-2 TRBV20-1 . CSALDRNYGYTF
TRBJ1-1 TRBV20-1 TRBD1 CRALEQGVNTEAFF
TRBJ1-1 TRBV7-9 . CASRRRGHTEAFF
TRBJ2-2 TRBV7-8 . CASSLSASLRAGELFF
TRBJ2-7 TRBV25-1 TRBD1 CASSDLGTGGNEQYF
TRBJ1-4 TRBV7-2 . CASSSRTRNEKLFF
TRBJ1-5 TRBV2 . CASSPPPPMAQHF
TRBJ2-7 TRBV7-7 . CASSPIQGREQYF
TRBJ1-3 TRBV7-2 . CASSSSGPANTIYF
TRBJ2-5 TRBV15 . CATSRDRGQGLETQYF
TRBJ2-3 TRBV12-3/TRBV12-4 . CASSLGTTDTQYF
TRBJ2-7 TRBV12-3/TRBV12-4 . CASSLGVGVGEQYF